Listed below are T cell receptor beta chains from one sample, sequenced in a study of blood T cell repertoires in COVID-19. Measured with immunoSEQ multiplex PCR; TCRdb has only the in-frame clones, and not every one. The repertoire holds fewer than 250,000 clones, with 85% to 95% as singletons. The sequenced sample consisted of peripheral blood. The receptor set was obtained from a man younger than 40 with COVID-19, enrolled during active disease. Both conserved end residues are part of each CDR3. A D gene is named only where the DNA matches it firmly. For some rows the clone size is stated as once, few or many, or as a class when expanded; others skip it.

v_gene	j_gene	d_gene	abundance	CDR3nt	CDR3aa
TRBV5-1	TRBJ1-6	-	-	TGCGCCAGCAGTATTGACAGGCCCAATTCACCCCTCCACTTT	CASSIDRPNSPLHF
TRBV11-2	TRBJ2-7	TRBD1	-	TGTGCCAGCAGCTTAGGACAGGGGAACTACGAGCAGTACTTC	CASSLGQGNYEQYF
TRBV24-1	TRBJ2-5	TRBD1	once	TGTGCCACCAGTGACCCGGGACAGGGTCGAGAGACCCAGTACTTC	CATSDPGQGRETQYF
TRBV12-3/TRBV12-4	TRBJ1-1	TRBD1	-	TGTGCCAGCAGCCAACGGGACAGCCAGGACTTT	CASSQRDSQDF
TRBV3-1/TRBV3-2	TRBJ1-5	-	-	TGTGCCAGCAGCCAAAATTTAGGGGGCAATCAGCCCCAGCATTTT	CASSQNLGGNQPQHF
TRBV6-7	TRBJ1-5	-	few	TGTGCCAGCGCCCCGGTTCAGCCCCAGCATTTT	CASAPVQPQHF
TRBV7-9	TRBJ1-3	-	-	TGTGCCAGCAGCCTAACGAACACCATATATTTT	CASSLTNTIYF
TRBV6-6	TRBJ1-5	TRBD1	-	TGTGCCAGCAGTTACGGAGACAGGGGAGGCAATCAGCCCCAGCATTTT	CASSYGDRGGNQPQHF
TRBV7-3	TRBJ1-2	TRBD1	-	TGTGCCAGCAGGGAGACAGGGGGTGACGGTGGCTACACCTTC	CASRETGGDGGYTF
TRBV10-2	TRBJ2-7	-	-	TGCGCCAGCGAGGTGGACACGAGCTCCTACGAGCAGTACTTC	CASEVDTSSYEQYF
TRBV18	TRBJ1-1	TRBD1	-	TGTGCCAGCTCACCAGACAGGGAAGGTACTGAAGCTTTCTTT	CASSPDREGTEAFF
TRBV7-9	TRBJ1-4	-	-	TGTGCCAGCAGCTTACCCGAGGTGCCTAATGAAAAACTGTTTTTT	CASSLPEVPNEKLFF
TRBV4-1	TRBJ1-2	TRBD1	-	TGCGCCAGCAGCCAACCAACAGGGGGCGCTTCGGGCGGCTACACCTTC	CASSQPTGGASGGYTF
TRBV5-1	TRBJ2-7	TRBD1	-	TGCGCCAGCAGCTTAATCCCGGGACAGGCACACGAGCAGTACTTC	CASSLIPGQAHEQYF
TRBV30	TRBJ2-1	TRBD2	-	TGTGCCTGGAAGGGACTAGCCGCTAATGAGCAGTTCTTC	CAWKGLAANEQFF
TRBV5-1	TRBJ2-7	-	-	TGCGCCAGCAGCTTGGGCCCGGGGGCCTACGAGCAGTACTTC	CASSLGPGAYEQYF
TRBV4-1	TRBJ2-7	TRBD1	-	TGCGCCAGCAGCCAAGAAAGGACAGGGACCTACGAGCAGTACTTC	CASSQERTGTYEQYF
TRBV19	TRBJ2-7	TRBD1	few	TGTGCCAGTAGTGCCCCGGGACAGGGGGCTTTGGGCGAGCAGTACTTC	CASSAPGQGALGEQYF
TRBV12-3/TRBV12-4	TRBJ1-1	-	-	TGTGCCAGCAGTTTACAATGGAACACTGAAGCTTTCTTT	CASSLQWNTEAFF
TRBV9	TRBJ1-6	-	-	TGTGCCAGCAGCTGGACAGCAGAAAATTCACCCCTCCACTTT	CASSWTAENSPLHF
TRBV2	TRBJ1-2	-	-	TGTGCCAGCAGTGAAGGGGGGCTCTATGGCTACACCTTC	CASSEGGLYGYTF
TRBV9	TRBJ2-7	TRBD1	-	TGTGCCAGCAGCGTATGGGACAGGGCTAATTCCGAGCAGTACTTC	CASSVWDRANSEQYF
TRBV2	TRBJ2-1	TRBD2	-	TGTGCCAGCAGTAGTAGCGGGGGGGCCAAAAACAATGAGCAGTTCTTC	CASSSSGGAKNNEQFF
TRBV27	TRBJ1-2	-	-	TGTGCCAGCAGTCCGGGGGGACTTGGGCTTGATGGCTACACCTTC	CASSPGGLGLDGYTF